The clone carrying this T cell receptor (beta chain) has at least ten counts. TCRdb re-derived calls from the 5' RACE reads in MiXCR, one entry per CDR3 protein. The table records 50,000 to 65,000 distinct CDR3 sequences, about 6.6% of them present only once. The record originates from a study of T cells after yellow fever vaccination. V trimming: 10 bases; J trimming: 6 bases; junction bases outside the gene matches: 11. This CDR3 comprises 14 residues. The germline CDR1 and CDR2 sequences are MGHDK and SYGVNS. The source is a man aged 18 to 29 who received the YFV17D yellow fever vaccine. The gene calls are TRBV25-1 and TRBJ2-2; 7 positions match TRBD1. Sequencing used CD8+ T cells not binding an NS4B(214-222) dextramer, sorted from PBMCs, obtained about 49 days after the first yellow fever vaccination. In DNA, the CDR3 is TGTGCCACCAGGACAGGATCGCTGGCCGGGGAGCTGTTTTTT. Its protein product is CATRTGSLAGELFF.